This entry features one T cell receptor (beta chain) sequence. Its antigen is unidentified. Relative to the germline gene, one junction end is altered; a read error may explain this. CDR1 is SNHLY, CDR2 FYNNEI, per germline. The CDR3 totals 11 residues. The sample belongs to a study of cytomegalovirus exposure and HLA in healthy donors. The primer mix had 60 Vbeta and 13 Jbeta primers. The data were produced by immunoSEQ multiplex PCR, yet TCRdb's version contains in-frame clones alone and is incomplete. This sample has just over 150,000 clones, with 84% found just once. General observations from the study: An apparent linkage of common viral pathogens to several of the most significant clusters emerged in a later analysis. Analyses of presence and absence presupposed an approximately uniform sequencing depth across donors.

Participants comprised healthy donors of bone marrow. Likely unrecorded immune exposures existed in these nominally healthy donors. The sequence was obtained from a man younger than 35 in good health and CMV-seronegative. Material: PBMCs. This chain uses TRBV2 with TRBJ1-3, with D uncertain. CDR3 protein: CTSTTGNTIYF. CDR3 DNA sequence: TGTACCAGCACTACTGGAAACACCATATATTTT.